The 17 T cell receptor beta chains below all came from one sample that was sequenced in a study of shared clonotypes between healthy human individuals. Sequenced by immunoSEQ multiplex PCR; TCRdb stores in-frame clones only, minus some. The sample includes around 1,000,000 clones, approximately 80% of them seen just once. Sequencing was performed on memory CD4+ T cells from PBMCs. Subset given: CD45RA-negative fraction. The receptors shown here come from a man in his late teens or twenties in good health. Some clones in this sample may be carry-over from other donors' samples.

The chain couples TRBV9 to TRBJ1-5; TRBD1 might be the D (5 bases). CDR1 and CDR2 (germline): SGDLS, YYNGEE. The CDR3 loop spans 14 amino acids. Trimming shortened V by 0 bases and J by 5 bases, and 9 bases separated the two germline ends. DNA for the CDR3: TGTGCCAGCAGCGTAGGCACCAGGGATCAGCCCCAGCATTTT. Residues: CASSVGTRDQPQHF.

V gene TRBV18 combines with J gene TRBJ1-2, with a weak D call TRBD1 (6 bases). The CDR3 consists of 17 residues. V dropped 5 bases and J dropped 4 bases, with 23 bases sitting between them. In germline, CDR1 is KGHSH, CDR2 LQKENI. For the CDR3, the DNA is TGTGCCAGCTCAGAGAGACAGGCGACCTCTTCCGTCTATGGCTACACCTTC. Translating it yields CASSERQATSSVYGYTF.

The chain employs TRBV6-6 and TRBJ2-1, with D tentatively TRBD1 (6 bases). The CDR3 is 13 residues long. The germline V and J ends were trimmed by 6 bases and 4 bases, with 10 bases remaining between them. Per the germline V gene, CDR1 is MNHNY and CDR2 is SVGAGI (reference sequence). CDR3 sequence (DNA): TGTGCCAGCAGGACACAGGGTTACAATGAGCAGTTCTTC. Amino acids: CASRTQGYNEQFF.

About this clone itself: Just one base apart from a much larger clone, this may be a read error. This rearrangement joins TRBV11-2 to TRBJ1-1; D is undetermined. Germline-derived CDR1 and CDR2 are SGHAT and FQNNGV. This CDR3 has 13 residues. V lost 6 bases to trimming and J lost 1 base, with 9 bases between them. The CDR3 sequence: CASSRRENTEAFF. The CDR3 coding sequence is TGTGCCAGCAGTCGAAGGGAGAACACTGAAGCTTTCTTT.

The chain combines TRBV5-8 with TRBJ1-5, with D possibly being TRBD1 (5 bases). This CDR3 has 16 amino acids. Trimming removed 1 base at V and 0 bases at J, with 11 bases between. The germline V gene has CDR1 SGHTS and CDR2 YDEGEE. CDR3 in amino acids: CASSLRSGSSNQPQHF. DNA for the CDR3: TGTGCCAGCAGCTTGAGGTCAGGGAGTAGCAATCAGCCCCAGCATTTT.

The V gene is TRBV5-6, the J gene TRBJ2-7; TRBD1 or TRBD2 may be the D gene (5 bases each). This CDR3 region has 16 residues. V lost 3 bases and J lost 0, with 16 bases in between. Germline CDR1 and CDR2: SGHDT and YYEEEE. CDR3 coding DNA: TGTGCCAGCAGCTCGCGAACTAGGGGAAGCTCCTACGAGCAGTACTTC. Protein sequence: CASSSRTRGSSYEQYF.

The CDR3 sequence is CASSGRGGQGFEQFF. The CDR3 coding sequence is TGTGCCAGCAGCGGCAGGGGAGGACAGGGGTTTGAGCAGTTCTTC. The genes are TRBV9 and TRBJ2-1, with TRBD1 matching over 9 bases. Per germline, CDR1 SGDLS and CDR2 YYNGEE. V shed 3 bases, J shed 9 bases, and the junction held 10 bases outside the gene matches. The CDR3 loop spans 15 amino acids.

V and J are TRBV2 and TRBJ2-7, with D possibly TRBD1 on 6 matching bases. Looked up from germline, CDR1 is SNHLY and CDR2 is FYNNEI. The CDR3 has 14 amino acids. The V end was cut by 4 bases, the J end by 0 bases, with 10 bases between. Here the CDR3 reads CASSARTASYEQYF. In nucleotides, the CDR3 is TGTGCCAGCAGTGCCCGGACAGCCTCCTACGAGCAGTACTTC.

This chain links TRBV4-3 with TRBJ2-1; the match to TRBD1 covers 7 bases. The CDR3 runs to 15 residues. The germline gives CDR1 LGHNA, CDR2 YSLEER. V lost 3 bases, J lost 0 bases, and 2 bases stayed unmatched. The CDR3 DNA is TGCGCCAGCAGCCAGGGGGACAGCTCCTACAATGAGCAGTTCTTC. It translates to CASSQGDSSYNEQFF.

The chain links TRBV9 to TRBJ2-1, with TRBD2 identical over 11 bases. V was pared by 4 bases and J by 9 bases, with 12 bases of the junction left unmatched. Looked up from germline, CDR1 is SGDLS and CDR2 is YYNGEE. The CDR3 totals 16 residues. The CDR3 is CASSPTTTSGRIEQFF. DNA for the CDR3: TGTGCCAGCAGCCCAACTACAACTAGCGGGAGAATTGAGCAGTTCTTC.

This chain links TRBV4-3 with TRBJ2-6, with D hard to call. The ends were cut back, 1 base at V and 0 bases at J, with 7 bases in the middle. The CDR3 has 16 amino acids. In germline, CDR1 is LGHNA, CDR2 YSLEER. CDR3 loop: CASSQGVLSGANVLTF. The CDR3 DNA sequence: TGCGCCAGCAGCCAAGGTGTTCTCTCTGGGGCCAACGTCCTGACTTTC.

The chain links TRBV7-3 to TRBJ2-1, with a weak D call TRBD1 (6 bases). The germline V gene has CDR1 SGHTA and CDR2 FQGTGA. The CDR3 is 13 residues long. V lost 4 bases and J 8 bases, leaving 12 bases between the germline ends. CDR3 nucleotides: TGTGCCAGCAGCTCCCGCAACAGGGATGAGCAGTTCTTC. Residues: CASSSRNRDEQFF.

In DNA, the CDR3 is TGTGCCAGCAGTTTAACGGGACAGCTCAATCAGCCCCAGCATTTT. It encodes CASSLTGQLNQPQHF. V gene TRBV28 combines with J gene TRBJ1-5, with 7 positions matching TRBD1. Trimming removed 2 bases from V and 3 bases from J; junction bases left unmatched: 4. Germline loops: CDR1 MDHEN, CDR2 SYDVKM. CDR3 size: 15 residues.

The chain links TRBV29-1 to TRBJ1-5; no clear D gene. V was trimmed by 4 bases and J by 1 base, leaving 5 bases between them. Germline V lookup: CDR1 SQVTM, CDR2 ANQGSEA. This CDR3 has 12 residues. The CDR3 nucleotides read TGCAGCGTTGCACAGAGCAATCAGCCCCAGCATTTT. This encodes CSVAQSNQPQHF.

A remark on this clone: One junction end disagrees with the germline gene, perhaps due to a read error. V and J are TRBV6-4 and TRBJ1-5; TRBD1 might be the D (6 bases). CDR1 and CDR2 (germline): MRHNA, SNTAGT. CDR3 size: 15 residues. This chain's CDR3 is CAPYWDTHSNQPQHF. The DNA of the CDR3 is TGCGCCCCGTATTGGGACACCCATAGCAATCAGCCCCAGCATTTT.

Notes on this clone: A much larger clonotype is one base distant, so this may be a read error. This chain uses TRBV7-2 with TRBJ2-7; D not resolved. Trimming removed 3 bases from V and 2 bases from J, with 2 bases in between. Germline V gene data show CDR1 as SGHTA and CDR2 as FQGNSA. This CDR3 has 11 amino acids. This CDR3 reads CASSFAYEQYF. As DNA, the CDR3 is TGTGCCAGCAGCTTCGCCTACGAGCAGTACTTC.

This clone has just a few counts. The chain joins TRBV7-2 to TRBJ1-1; D perhaps matches TRBD1 (6 bases). Germline CDR1 and CDR2: SGHTA and FQGNSA. This CDR3 spans 18 amino acids. Deletions cut 2 bases from V and 4 bases from J, with 23 bases between. The CDR3 DNA follows: TGTGCCAGCAGCTTATTAACAGGGTGGGGGGATTTGGTCACTGAAGCTTTCTTT. This sequence encodes CASSLLTGWGDLVTEAFF.